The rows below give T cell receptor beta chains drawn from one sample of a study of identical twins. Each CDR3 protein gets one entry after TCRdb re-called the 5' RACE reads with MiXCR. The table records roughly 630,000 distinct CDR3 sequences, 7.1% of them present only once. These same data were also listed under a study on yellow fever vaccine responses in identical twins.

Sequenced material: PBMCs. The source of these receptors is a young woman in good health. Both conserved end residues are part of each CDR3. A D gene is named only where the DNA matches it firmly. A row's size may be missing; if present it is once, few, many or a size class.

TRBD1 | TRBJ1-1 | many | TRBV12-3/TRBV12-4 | CASSRQGKNTEAFF | TGTGCCAGCAGCCGACAGGGGAAAAACACTGAAGCTTTCTTT
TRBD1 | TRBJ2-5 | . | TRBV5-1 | CASSPGQSQETQYF | TGCGCCAGCAGCCCGGGACAGTCACAAGAGACCCAGTACTTC
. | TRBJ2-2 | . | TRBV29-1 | CSAPEPRGNTGELFF | TGCAGCGCCCCCGAACCGAGAGGTAACACCGGGGAGCTGTTTTTT
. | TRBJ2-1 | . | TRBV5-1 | CASSLAHRVLDEQFF | TGCGCCAGCAGCTTGGCCCACCGTGTTTTGGATGAGCAGTTCTTC
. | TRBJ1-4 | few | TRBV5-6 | CASSPRRTTRNEKLFF | TGTGCCAGCAGCCCCCGTCGGACAACTCGAAATGAAAAACTGTTTTTT
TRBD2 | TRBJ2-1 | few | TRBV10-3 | CAISERESHNEQFF | TGTGCCATCAGCGAGCGGGAGAGTCACAATGAGCAGTTCTTC
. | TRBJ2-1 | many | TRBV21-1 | CASSKVRSSGSSYNEQFF | TGTGCCAGCAGCAAAGTAAGGTCTAGCGGGAGCTCCTACAATGAGCAGTTCTTC
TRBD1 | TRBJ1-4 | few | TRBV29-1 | CSVSGTAERGLFF | TGCAGCGTTTCCGGGACAGCGGAGAGGGGACTGTTTTTT
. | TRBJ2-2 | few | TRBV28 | CASSTRADANTGELFF | TGTGCCAGCAGTACCCGGGCTGATGCGAACACCGGGGAGCTGTTTTTT
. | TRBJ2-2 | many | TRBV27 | CASSVRSGELFF | TGTGCCAGCAGTGTCCGGAGCGGGGAGCTGTTTTTT
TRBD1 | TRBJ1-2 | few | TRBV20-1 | CSARAPDREDGYTF | TGCAGTGCTAGAGCCCCGGACAGGGAAGATGGCTACACCTTC
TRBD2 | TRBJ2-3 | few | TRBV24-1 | CATSEKTSGSRASTQYF | TGTGCCACCAGTGAGAAAACTAGCGGGAGTAGGGCATCTACGCAGTATTTT
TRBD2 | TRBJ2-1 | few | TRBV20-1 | CSVRGLAGYNEQFF | TGCAGTGTCCGAGGACTAGCGGGATACAATGAGCAGTTCTTC
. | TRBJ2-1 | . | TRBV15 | CATSRDGGLGASSYNEQFF | TGTGCCACCAGCAGAGATGGGGGATTAGGGGCCAGCTCCTACAATGAGCAGTTCTTC
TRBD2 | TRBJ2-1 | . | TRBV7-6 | CASSKGLAYNEQFF | TGTGCCAGCAGCAAAGGACTAGCCTACAATGAGCAGTTCTTC
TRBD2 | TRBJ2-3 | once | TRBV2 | CASSDSSGLAGTDTQYF | TGTGCCAGCAGTGATTCCAGCGGACTAGCAGGCACAGATACGCAGTATTTT
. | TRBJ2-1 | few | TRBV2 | CASRETGIWYNEQFF | TGTGCCAGCAGAGAAACAGGAATCTGGTACAATGAGCAGTTCTTC
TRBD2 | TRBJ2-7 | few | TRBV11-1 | CASSSDIRLAGEFYEQYF | TGTGCCAGCAGCTCCGACATCAGACTAGCGGGAGAGTTCTACGAGCAGTACTTC
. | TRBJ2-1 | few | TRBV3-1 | CASSQAGLGGYNEQFF | TGTGCCAGCAGCCAAGCCGGACTAGGGGGCTACAATGAGCAGTTCTTC
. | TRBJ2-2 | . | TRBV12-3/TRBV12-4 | CASSPPGGRGTGELFF | TGTGCCAGCAGTCCCCCCGGGGGCCGGGGCACCGGGGAGCTGTTTTTT
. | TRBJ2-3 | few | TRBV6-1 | CASSLGTPADTQYF | TGTGCCAGCAGTCTCGGGACTCCGGCAGATACGCAGTATTTT
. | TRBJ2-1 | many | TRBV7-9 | CASSIYETGNEQFF | TGTGCCAGCAGCATTTACGAAACGGGCAATGAGCAGTTCTTC
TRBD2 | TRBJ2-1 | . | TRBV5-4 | CASSPPGTILGNEQFF | TGTGCCAGCAGCCCCCCCGGGACTATACTTGGAAATGAGCAGTTCTTC
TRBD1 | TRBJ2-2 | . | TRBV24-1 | CATRDSPNTGELFF | TGTGCCACCCGGGACAGCCCGAACACCGGGGAGCTGTTTTTT
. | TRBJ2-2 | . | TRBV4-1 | CASSQESGSAGELFF | TGCGCCAGCAGCCAAGAAAGCGGGTCCGCCGGGGAGCTGTTTTTT
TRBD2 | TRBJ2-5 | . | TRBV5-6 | CASSNLGLAGSAGRKTQYF | TGTGCCAGCAGCAACCTGGGACTAGCGGGGTCCGCGGGAAGGAAGACCCAGTACTTC
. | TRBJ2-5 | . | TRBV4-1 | CANSQDLGAGQETQYF | TGCGCCAACAGCCAAGATCTTGGGGCGGGCCAAGAGACCCAGTACTTC
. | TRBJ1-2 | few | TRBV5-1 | CASSPRPDSPYGYTF | TGCGCCAGCAGCCCTCGTCCCGACAGCCCCTATGGCTACACCTTC
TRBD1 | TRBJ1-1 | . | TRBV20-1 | CSALPGGTTEAFF | TGCAGTGCTCTCCCAGGGGGCACCACCGAAGCTTTCTTT
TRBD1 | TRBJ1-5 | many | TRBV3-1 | CASSHEGAEPQHF | TGTGCCAGCAGCCATGAGGGGGCCGAACCCCAGCATTTT
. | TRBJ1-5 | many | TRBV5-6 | CASSLAAYSNQPQHF | TGTGCCAGCAGCCTGGCAGCTTATAGCAATCAGCCCCAGCATTTT
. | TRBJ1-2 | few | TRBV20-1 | CSAKQVTGLYGYTF | TGCAGTGCAAAACAGGTCACCGGGTTGTATGGCTACACCTTC
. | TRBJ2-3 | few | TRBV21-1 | CASSKGPRDTQYF | TGTGCCAGCAGCAAAGGACCCCGCGATACGCAGTATTTT
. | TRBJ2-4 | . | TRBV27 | CASSSPTGGKNIQYF | TGTGCCAGCAGCTCACCGACAGGCGGGAAAAACATTCAGTACTTC
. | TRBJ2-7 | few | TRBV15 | CATSRDGTYEQYF | TGTGCCACCAGCAGAGATGGAACCTACGAGCAGTACTTC
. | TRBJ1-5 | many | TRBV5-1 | CASRGDRGSNQPQHF | TGCGCCAGCAGAGGGGATCGGGGTAGCAATCAGCCCCAGCATTTT